The rows below give T cell receptor beta chains drawn from one sample of a study of T-cell reconstitution after alpha-beta-depleted transplantation in children. TCRdb reprocessed the PCR reads with MiXCR, giving one entry per CDR3 protein. The top ten clones hold approximately 55% of a sample with some 80,000 distinct CDR3 sequences, roughly 18% of them seen once. The material sequenced was PBMCs, mostly from graft donor cells, taken 360 days after TCRalphabeta/CD19-depleted stem cell transplant. These receptors were collected from a male patient between 2 and 15 years old who had a stem cell transplant for acute lymphoblastic leukemia, so the T cells may come from the graft donor. CDR3s include the opening cysteine and the closing phenylalanine or tryptophan. The order of the fields is V gene, D gene, J gene, clone size, CDR3 protein, CDR3 DNA. The D gene is left open where the match is weak. A row's size may be missing; if present it is once, few, many or a size class.

v_gene: TRBV6-5
d_gene: .
j_gene: TRBJ1-5
abundance: few
CDR3aa: CASSSPGLSQPQHF
CDR3nt: TGTGCCAGCAGTTCCCCAGGGTTGAGTCAGCCCCAGCATTTT

v_gene: TRBV21-1
d_gene: .
j_gene: TRBJ2-7
abundance: few
CDR3aa: CASSKKVRTYEQYF
CDR3nt: TGTGCCAGCAGCAAAAAGGTGCGAACTTACGAGCAGTACTTC

v_gene: TRBV6-1
d_gene: TRBD1
j_gene: TRBJ1-3
abundance: few
CDR3aa: CASGQQGAADTIYF
CDR3nt: TGTGCCAGCGGCCAACAGGGGGCGGCGGACACCATATATTTT

v_gene: TRBV4-2
d_gene: .
j_gene: TRBJ2-1
abundance: .
CDR3aa: CASSQDVDGRGLFEQFF
CDR3nt: TGTGCCAGCAGCCAAGACGTGGACGGGAGAGGGCTCTTTGAGCAGTTCTTC

v_gene: TRBV10-3
d_gene: TRBD1
j_gene: TRBJ2-7
abundance: .
CDR3aa: CAISEWDSGAEQYF
CDR3nt: TGTGCCATCAGTGAATGGGACAGCGGAGCCGAGCAGTACTTC

v_gene: TRBV10-1
d_gene: .
j_gene: TRBJ2-5
abundance: few
CDR3aa: CASSERGTDQETQYF
CDR3nt: TGCGCCAGCAGTGAGAGGGGGACTGATCAAGAGACCCAGTACTTC

v_gene: TRBV4-2
d_gene: TRBD2
j_gene: TRBJ2-5
abundance: .
CDR3aa: CASSQVGLAGLETQYF
CDR3nt: TGTGCCAGCAGCCAAGTTGGTCTAGCGGGATTGGAGACCCAGTACTTC

v_gene: TRBV4-1
d_gene: TRBD2
j_gene: TRBJ2-5
abundance: few
CDR3aa: CASSPTSGSGETQYF
CDR3nt: TGCGCCAGCAGCCCGACTAGCGGGAGTGGAGAGACCCAGTACTTC

v_gene: TRBV5-6
d_gene: TRBD1
j_gene: TRBJ1-1
abundance: .
CDR3aa: CASRQTGAGTEAFF
CDR3nt: TGTGCCAGCAGGCAGACAGGGGCGGGCACTGAAGCTTTCTTT

v_gene: TRBV30
d_gene: TRBD2
j_gene: TRBJ2-1
abundance: few
CDR3aa: CAWSSGTSGRDNEQFF
CDR3nt: TGTGCCTGGAGTTCCGGGACTAGCGGGAGGGACAATGAGCAGTTCTTC

v_gene: TRBV24-1
d_gene: .
j_gene: TRBJ2-7
abundance: many
CDR3aa: CATSDLTRNSYEQYF
CDR3nt: TGTGCCACCAGTGATTTGACCCGGAACTCCTACGAGCAGTACTTC

v_gene: TRBV5-1
d_gene: TRBD1
j_gene: TRBJ1-1
abundance: many
CDR3aa: CASSPHPDRAYSNTEAFF
CDR3nt: TGCGCCAGCAGCCCGCACCCCGACAGGGCTTACTCGAACACTGAAGCTTTCTTT

v_gene: TRBV7-8
d_gene: .
j_gene: TRBJ2-1
abundance: .
CDR3aa: CASSLPRRRAGIYNEQFF
CDR3nt: TGTGCCAGCAGCTTACCGAGGCGTAGGGCCGGCATTTACAATGAGCAGTTCTTC

v_gene: TRBV6-5
d_gene: .
j_gene: TRBJ2-1
abundance: few
CDR3aa: CASGKPYNEQFF
CDR3nt: TGTGCCAGCGGTAAACCCTACAATGAGCAGTTCTTC

v_gene: TRBV4-1
d_gene: TRBD1
j_gene: TRBJ2-1
abundance: few
CDR3aa: CASSPPGQGLKRGRFF
CDR3nt: TGCGCCAGCAGCCCCCCGGGACAGGGCTTGAAGAGGGGCAGGTTCTTC

v_gene: TRBV28
d_gene: .
j_gene: TRBJ2-1
abundance: .
CDR3aa: CASSSGFSSYNEQFF
CDR3nt: TGTGCCAGCAGTTCAGGGTTTAGTTCCTACAATGAGCAGTTCTTC

v_gene: TRBV5-5
d_gene: .
j_gene: TRBJ1-4
abundance: .
CDR3aa: CASRSELNEKLFF
CDR3nt: TGTGCCAGCAGGTCTGAGTTAAATGAAAAACTGTTTTTT

v_gene: TRBV2
d_gene: .
j_gene: TRBJ2-1
abundance: .
CDR3aa: CASSETGLTGNEQFF
CDR3nt: TGTGCCAGCAGTGAAACAGGGCTAACGGGCAATGAGCAGTTCTTC

v_gene: TRBV24-1
d_gene: .
j_gene: TRBJ2-1
abundance: many
CDR3aa: CATRGQGGAQHTYNEQFF
CDR3nt: TGTGCCACCAGGGGCCAGGGGGGGGCACAGCATACCTACAATGAGCAGTTCTTC

v_gene: TRBV11-2
d_gene: .
j_gene: TRBJ2-2
abundance: many
CDR3aa: CASDRREAGELFF
CDR3nt: TGTGCCAGCGACAGGAGGGAGGCCGGGGAGCTGTTTTTT

v_gene: TRBV28
d_gene: .
j_gene: TRBJ2-1
abundance: few
CDR3aa: CASGPGRPYNEQFF
CDR3nt: TGTGCCAGCGGACCGGGACGGCCATACAATGAGCAGTTCTTC

v_gene: TRBV12-3/TRBV12-4
d_gene: TRBD2
j_gene: TRBJ2-2
abundance: .
CDR3aa: CASSEAGGPPGELFF
CDR3nt: TGTGCCAGCAGTGAGGCGGGAGGGCCTCCCGGGGAGCTGTTTTTT

v_gene: TRBV2
d_gene: .
j_gene: TRBJ2-1
abundance: .
CDR3aa: CASTDSFSYNEQFF
CDR3nt: TGTGCCAGCACCGACAGTTTCTCCTACAATGAGCAGTTCTTC

v_gene: TRBV5-5
d_gene: .
j_gene: TRBJ2-7
abundance: .
CDR3aa: CASSMTSYEQYF
CDR3nt: TGTGCCAGCAGCATGACCTCCTACGAGCAGTACTTC

v_gene: TRBV7-9
d_gene: TRBD2
j_gene: TRBJ2-7
abundance: many
CDR3aa: CASSSPRGRDTTEQYF
CDR3nt: TGTGCCAGCAGCTCCCCCCGGGGGAGGGATACAACCGAGCAGTACTTC

v_gene: TRBV12-3/TRBV12-4
d_gene: .
j_gene: TRBJ2-7
abundance: few
CDR3aa: CASSLRHTTGVKPSYEQYF
CDR3nt: TGTGCCAGCAGTCTTAGACATACGACAGGTGTTAAACCTTCCTACGAGCAGTACTTC

v_gene: TRBV5-1
d_gene: .
j_gene: TRBJ2-1
abundance: .
CDR3aa: CASSSGLGGGSINEQFF
CDR3nt: TGCGCCAGCAGCTCTGGCCTTGGGGGCGGGAGTATCAATGAGCAGTTCTTC

v_gene: TRBV27
d_gene: .
j_gene: TRBJ2-2
abundance: .
CDR3aa: CASSLSRDSGELFF
CDR3nt: TGTGCCAGCAGTTTATCGCGGGATAGCGGGGAGCTGTTTTTT

v_gene: TRBV10-3
d_gene: TRBD1
j_gene: TRBJ2-7
abundance: .
CDR3aa: CAISDRQGAWEQYF
CDR3nt: TGTGCCATCAGTGATCGGCAGGGGGCGTGGGAGCAGTACTTC

v_gene: TRBV6-2/TRBV6-3
d_gene: .
j_gene: TRBJ2-1
abundance: many
CDR3aa: CASSKVSYNEQFF
CDR3nt: TGTGCCAGTAGCAAGGTCTCCTACAATGAGCAGTTCTTC

v_gene: TRBV5-4
d_gene: .
j_gene: TRBJ2-7
abundance: few
CDR3aa: CASSAPGPQNYEQYF
CDR3nt: TGTGCCAGCAGCGCCCCGGGTCCTCAGAATTACGAGCAGTACTTC

v_gene: TRBV10-3
d_gene: TRBD2
j_gene: TRBJ2-3
abundance: .
CDR3aa: CAISPREGQADTQYF
CDR3nt: TGTGCCATCAGTCCCCGGGAGGGCCAGGCAGATACGCAGTATTTT

v_gene: TRBV10-3
d_gene: TRBD1
j_gene: TRBJ2-7
abundance: .
CDR3aa: CAISIQGSYEQYF
CDR3nt: TGTGCCATCAGCATACAGGGGTCCTACGAGCAGTACTTC

v_gene: TRBV3-1
d_gene: .
j_gene: TRBJ2-3
abundance: .
CDR3aa: CASSQALYTQYF
CDR3nt: TGTGCCAGCAGCCAAGCACTTTATACGCAGTATTTT

v_gene: TRBV18
d_gene: TRBD1
j_gene: TRBJ1-5
abundance: .
CDR3aa: CASSQTGGNQPQHF
CDR3nt: TGTGCCAGCTCACAAACAGGGGGAAATCAGCCCCAGCATTTT

v_gene: TRBV27
d_gene: TRBD1
j_gene: TRBJ2-2
abundance: many
CDR3aa: CASSLEGAVTGELFF
CDR3nt: TGTGCCAGCAGTTTAGAGGGGGCCGTCACCGGGGAGCTGTTTTTT

v_gene: TRBV6-5
d_gene: TRBD1
j_gene: TRBJ1-1
abundance: many
CDR3aa: CASSYTSRGRGNTEAFF
CDR3nt: TGTGCCAGCAGTTACACCAGTAGGGGGCGTGGGAACACTGAAGCTTTCTTT

v_gene: TRBV5-1
d_gene: TRBD1
j_gene: TRBJ2-7
abundance: .
CDR3aa: CASSLDGDRGSYEQYF
CDR3nt: TGCGCCAGCAGCTTGGATGGGGACAGGGGGTCCTACGAGCAGTACTTC

v_gene: TRBV5-6
d_gene: TRBD2
j_gene: TRBJ2-5
abundance: .
CDR3aa: CASSGTGTSQETQYF
CDR3nt: TGTGCCAGCAGCGGGACCGGGACTAGTCAAGAGACCCAGTACTTC

v_gene: TRBV5-1
d_gene: TRBD2
j_gene: TRBJ2-1
abundance: .
CDR3aa: CASSGEGQDYNEQFF
CDR3nt: TGCGCCAGCAGCGGGGAGGGCCAGGATTACAATGAGCAGTTCTTC

v_gene: TRBV27
d_gene: TRBD2
j_gene: TRBJ2-1
abundance: few
CDR3aa: CASSLVQTSDEQFF
CDR3nt: TGTGCCAGCAGTTTGGTTCAGACTAGCGACGAGCAGTTCTTC

v_gene: TRBV5-1
d_gene: .
j_gene: TRBJ2-3
abundance: many
CDR3aa: CASSPSGFTDTQYF
CDR3nt: TGCGCCAGCAGCCCCAGCGGGTTCACAGATACGCAGTATTTT

v_gene: TRBV5-5
d_gene: TRBD2
j_gene: TRBJ2-1
abundance: .
CDR3aa: CASRRLAAPYNEQFF
CDR3nt: TGTGCCAGCAGAAGACTAGCGGCCCCCTACAATGAGCAGTTCTTC

v_gene: TRBV12-3/TRBV12-4
d_gene: .
j_gene: TRBJ2-2
abundance: .
CDR3aa: CASRASRNTGELFF
CDR3nt: TGTGCCAGCAGGGCTTCTAGGAACACCGGGGAGCTGTTTTTT

v_gene: TRBV6-5
d_gene: .
j_gene: TRBJ1-3
abundance: many
CDR3aa: CASSYRRQGSGNTIYF
CDR3nt: TGTGCCAGCAGTTACCGCCGCCAGGGGTCAGGAAACACCATATATTTT

v_gene: TRBV12-3/TRBV12-4
d_gene: TRBD1
j_gene: TRBJ1-3
abundance: few
CDR3aa: CASSRDRTSGNTIYF
CDR3nt: TGTGCCAGCAGTAGGGACAGGACCTCTGGAAACACCATATATTTT

v_gene: TRBV4-2
d_gene: .
j_gene: TRBJ2-7
abundance: .
CDR3aa: CASSPRGTYEQYF
CDR3nt: TGTGCCAGCAGCCCCAGGGGAACCTACGAGCAGTACTTC

v_gene: TRBV6-5
d_gene: .
j_gene: TRBJ2-1
abundance: few
CDR3aa: CASSYSPDGPGNEQFF
CDR3nt: TGTGCCAGCAGTTACTCTCCGGACGGTCCAGGCAATGAGCAGTTCTTC

v_gene: TRBV5-6
d_gene: TRBD2
j_gene: TRBJ2-3
abundance: .
CDR3aa: CASSSTSGRALGTDTQYF
CDR3nt: TGTGCCAGCAGCTCGACTAGCGGGAGGGCCCTCGGCACAGATACGCAGTATTTT

v_gene: TRBV11-2
d_gene: .
j_gene: TRBJ1-3
abundance: few
CDR3aa: CASSSLRIAGNTIYF
CDR3nt: TGTGCCAGCAGCTCACTAAGGATAGCTGGAAACACCATATATTTT

v_gene: TRBV7-2
d_gene: TRBD1
j_gene: TRBJ2-7
abundance: .
CDR3aa: CASSPRTGVYEQYF
CDR3nt: TGTGCCAGCAGCCCCCGGACAGGGGTCTACGAGCAGTACTTC

v_gene: TRBV27
d_gene: TRBD2
j_gene: TRBJ2-7
abundance: few
CDR3aa: CASSRLAASSYEQYF
CDR3nt: TGTGCCAGCAGTCGGCTAGCGGCCAGCTCCTACGAGCAGTACTTC

v_gene: TRBV12-3/TRBV12-4
d_gene: .
j_gene: TRBJ1-5
abundance: few
CDR3aa: CASSSTGRSNQPQHF
CDR3nt: TGTGCCAGCAGTTCAACAGGGCGGAGCAATCAGCCCCAGCATTTT